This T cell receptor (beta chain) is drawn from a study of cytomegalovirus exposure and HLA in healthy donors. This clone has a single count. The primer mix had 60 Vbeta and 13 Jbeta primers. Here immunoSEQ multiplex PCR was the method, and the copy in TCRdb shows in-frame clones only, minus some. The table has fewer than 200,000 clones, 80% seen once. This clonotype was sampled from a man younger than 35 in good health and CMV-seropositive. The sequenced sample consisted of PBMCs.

CDR3 protein: CASSLQGYQETQYF. DNA for the CDR3: TGTGCCAGCAGCTTACAGGGGTACCAAGAGACCCAGTACTTC. This sequence joins TRBV7-9 and TRBJ2-5; possible D gene TRBD1, 6 bases. This CDR3 contains 14 residues. The V end was cut by 2 bases, the J end by 0 bases, with 7 bases between. In germline, CDR1 is SEHNR, CDR2 FQNEAQ (reference sequence).